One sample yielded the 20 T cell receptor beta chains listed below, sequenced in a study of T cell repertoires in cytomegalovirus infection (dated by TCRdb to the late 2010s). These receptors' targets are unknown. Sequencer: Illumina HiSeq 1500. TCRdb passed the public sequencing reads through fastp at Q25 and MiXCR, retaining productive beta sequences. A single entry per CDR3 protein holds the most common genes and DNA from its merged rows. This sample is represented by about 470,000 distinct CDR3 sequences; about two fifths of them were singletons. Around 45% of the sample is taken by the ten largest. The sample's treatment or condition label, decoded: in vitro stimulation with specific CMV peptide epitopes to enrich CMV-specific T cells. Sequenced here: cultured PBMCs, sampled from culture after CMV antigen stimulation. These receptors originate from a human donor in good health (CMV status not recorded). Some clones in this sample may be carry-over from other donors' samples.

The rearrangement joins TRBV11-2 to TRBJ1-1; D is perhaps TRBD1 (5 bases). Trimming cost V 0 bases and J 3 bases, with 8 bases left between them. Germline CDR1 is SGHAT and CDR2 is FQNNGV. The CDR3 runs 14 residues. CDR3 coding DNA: TGTGCCAGCAGCTTAGAGGCAGGGTACACTGAAGCTTTCTTT. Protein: CASSLEAGYTEAFF.

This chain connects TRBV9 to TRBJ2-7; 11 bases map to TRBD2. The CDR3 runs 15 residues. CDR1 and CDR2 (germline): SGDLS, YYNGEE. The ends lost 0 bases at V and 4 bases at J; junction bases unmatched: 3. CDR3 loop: CASSVGVAGGYEQYF. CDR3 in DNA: TGTGCCAGCAGCGTAGGGGTAGCGGGGGGGTACGAGCAGTACTTC.

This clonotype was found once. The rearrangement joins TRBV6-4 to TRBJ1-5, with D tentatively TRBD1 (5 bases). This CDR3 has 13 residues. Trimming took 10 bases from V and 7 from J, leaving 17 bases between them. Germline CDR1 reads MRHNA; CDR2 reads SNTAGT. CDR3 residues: CATTGRGGQPQHF. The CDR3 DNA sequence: TGTGCCACCACAGGTCGGGGCGGACAGCCCCAGCATTTT.

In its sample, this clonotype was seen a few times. The CDR3 DNA reads TGTGCCAGCAGTTTAGTCGGGGACAGGGGTTTGGAGACCCAGTACTTC. Protein product: CASSLVGDRGLETQYF. This chain links TRBV12-3 or TRBV12-4 with TRBJ2-5; 10 bases agree with TRBD1. V shed 1 base, J shed 5 bases, and the junction held 7 bases outside the gene matches. This CDR3 contains 16 residues.

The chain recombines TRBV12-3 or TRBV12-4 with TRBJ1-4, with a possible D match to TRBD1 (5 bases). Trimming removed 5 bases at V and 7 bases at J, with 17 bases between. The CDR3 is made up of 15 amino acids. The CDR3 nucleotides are TGTGCCAGCAGTCTGCGTGCAGGGATTCGTGAAAAACTGTTTTTT. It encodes CASSLRAGIREKLFF.

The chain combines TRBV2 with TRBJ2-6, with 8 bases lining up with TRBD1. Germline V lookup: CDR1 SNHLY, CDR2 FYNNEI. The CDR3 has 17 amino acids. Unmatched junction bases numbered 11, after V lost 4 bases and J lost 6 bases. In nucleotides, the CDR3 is TGTGCCAGCAGTGGGACAGGGACCCAAGTAAAGGCCAACGTCCTGACTTTC. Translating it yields CASSGTGTQVKANVLTF. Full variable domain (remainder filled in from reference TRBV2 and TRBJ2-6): EPEVTQTPSHQVTQMGQEVILRCVPISNHLYFYWYRQILGQKVEFLVSFYNNEISEKSEIFDDQFSVERPDGSNFTLKIRSTKLEDSAMYFCASSGTGTQVKANVLTFGAGSRLTVL.

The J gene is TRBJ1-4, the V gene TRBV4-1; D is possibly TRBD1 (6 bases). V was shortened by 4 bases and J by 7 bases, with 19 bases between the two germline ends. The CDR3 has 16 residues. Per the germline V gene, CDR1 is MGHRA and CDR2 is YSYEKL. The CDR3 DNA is TGCGCCAGCAGCCTTCAAGGACAGTCCGGCAGTGAAAAACTGTTTTTT. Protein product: CASSLQGQSGSEKLFF.

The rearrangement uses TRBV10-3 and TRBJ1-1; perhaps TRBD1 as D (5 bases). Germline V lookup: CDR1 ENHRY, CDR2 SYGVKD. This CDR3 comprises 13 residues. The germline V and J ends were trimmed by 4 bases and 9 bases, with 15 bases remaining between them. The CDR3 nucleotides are TGTGCCATCAGTGGACAAGGGGACCGGAAAGCTTTCTTT. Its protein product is CAISGQGDRKAFF.

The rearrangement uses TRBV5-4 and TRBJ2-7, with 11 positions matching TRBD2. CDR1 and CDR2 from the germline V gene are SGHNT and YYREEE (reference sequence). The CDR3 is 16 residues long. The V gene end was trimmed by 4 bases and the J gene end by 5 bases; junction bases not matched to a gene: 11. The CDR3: CASSPGTSGAKDEQYF. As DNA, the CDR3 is TGTGCCAGCAGCCCCGGGACTAGCGGAGCGAAAGACGAGCAGTACTTC.

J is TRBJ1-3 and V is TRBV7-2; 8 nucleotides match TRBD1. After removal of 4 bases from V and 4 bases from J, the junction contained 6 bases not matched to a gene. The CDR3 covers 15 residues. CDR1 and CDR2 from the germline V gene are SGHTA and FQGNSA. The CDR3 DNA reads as TGTGCCAGCAGCTACGAACAGGGGGGCGGAAACACCATATATTTT. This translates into CASSYEQGGGNTIYF.

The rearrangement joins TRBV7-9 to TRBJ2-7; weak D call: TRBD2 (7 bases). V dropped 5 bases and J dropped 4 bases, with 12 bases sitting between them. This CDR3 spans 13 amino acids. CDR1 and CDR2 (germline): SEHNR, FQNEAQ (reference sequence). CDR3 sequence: CASSGGGAYEQYF. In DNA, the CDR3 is TGTGCCAGCAGCGGGGGGGGCGCGTACGAGCAGTACTTC.

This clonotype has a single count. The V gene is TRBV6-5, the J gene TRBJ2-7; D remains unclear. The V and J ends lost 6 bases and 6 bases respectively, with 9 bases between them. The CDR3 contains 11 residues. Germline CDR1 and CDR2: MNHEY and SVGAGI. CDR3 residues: CASSGISEQYF. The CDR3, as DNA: TGTGCCAGCAGCGGTATTAGCGAGCAGTACTTC.

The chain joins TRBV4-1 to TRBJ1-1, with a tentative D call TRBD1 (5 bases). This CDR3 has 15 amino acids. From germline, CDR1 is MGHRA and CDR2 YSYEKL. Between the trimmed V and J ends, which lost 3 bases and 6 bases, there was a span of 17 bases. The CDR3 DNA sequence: TGCGCCAGCAGCCATACGGTGACAGCTCGGTCTGAAGCTTTCTTT. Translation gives CASSHTVTARSEAFF.

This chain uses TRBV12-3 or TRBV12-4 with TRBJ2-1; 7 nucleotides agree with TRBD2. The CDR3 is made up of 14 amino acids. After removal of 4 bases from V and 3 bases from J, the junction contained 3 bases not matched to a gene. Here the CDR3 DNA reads TGTGCCAGCAGTTCTACGGGGGGCTACAATGAGCAGTTCTTC. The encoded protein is CASSSTGGYNEQFF.

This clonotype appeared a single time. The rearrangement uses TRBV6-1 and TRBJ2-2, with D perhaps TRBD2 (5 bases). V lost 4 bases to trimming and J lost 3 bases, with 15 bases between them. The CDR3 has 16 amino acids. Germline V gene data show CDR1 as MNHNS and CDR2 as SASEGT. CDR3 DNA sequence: TGTGCCAGCAGTGCTAGCTCCCATATGTACACCGGGGAGCTGTTTTTT. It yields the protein CASSASSHMYTGELFF.

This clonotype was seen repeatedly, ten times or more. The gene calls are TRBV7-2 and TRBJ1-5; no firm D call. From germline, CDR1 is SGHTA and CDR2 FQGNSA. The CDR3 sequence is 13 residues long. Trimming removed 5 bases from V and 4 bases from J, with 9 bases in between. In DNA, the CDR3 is TGTGCCAGCAGCGAGGCGGGAAATCAGCCCCAGCATTTT. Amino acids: CASSEAGNQPQHF.

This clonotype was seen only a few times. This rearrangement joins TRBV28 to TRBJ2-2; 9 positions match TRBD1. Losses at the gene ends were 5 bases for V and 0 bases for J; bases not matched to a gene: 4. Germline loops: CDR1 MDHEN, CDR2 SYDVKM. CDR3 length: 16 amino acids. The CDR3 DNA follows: TGTGCCAGCAGTCCTAGACAGGGGGCGAACACCGGGGAGCTGTTTTTT. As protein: CASSPRQGANTGELFF.

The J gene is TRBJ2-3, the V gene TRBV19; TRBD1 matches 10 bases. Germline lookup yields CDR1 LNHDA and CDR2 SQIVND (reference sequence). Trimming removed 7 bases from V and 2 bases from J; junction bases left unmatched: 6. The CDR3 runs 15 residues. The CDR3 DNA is TGTGCCAGTAAAACCGGGACAGGGGCCACAGATACGCAGTATTTT. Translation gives CASKTGTGATDTQYF.

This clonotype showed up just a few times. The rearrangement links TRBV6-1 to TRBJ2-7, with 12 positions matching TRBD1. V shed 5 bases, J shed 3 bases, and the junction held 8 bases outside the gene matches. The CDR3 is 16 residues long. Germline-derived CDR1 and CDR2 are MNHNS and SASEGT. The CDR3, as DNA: TGTGCCAGCAGTTCCCGGGACAGGGGGCTTATCTACGAGCAGTACTTC. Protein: CASSSRDRGLIYEQYF.

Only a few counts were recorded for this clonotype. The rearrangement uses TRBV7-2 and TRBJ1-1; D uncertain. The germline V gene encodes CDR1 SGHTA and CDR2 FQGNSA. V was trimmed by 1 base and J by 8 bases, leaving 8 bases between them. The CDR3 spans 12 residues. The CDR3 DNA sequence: TGTGCCAGCAGCTTAGGAAGGGTCGAAGCTTTCTTT. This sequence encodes CASSLGRVEAFF.